A single sample gave rise to the 6 T cell receptor beta chains below, sequenced in a study of cytomegalovirus exposure and HLA in healthy donors. Primers: 60 Vbeta forward and 13 Jbeta reverse. The method was immunoSEQ multiplex PCR; TCRdb's version includes in-frame clones alone and lacks a portion of them. The sample includes about 190,000 clones, 74% of them seen just once. The source material was PBMCs. The receptors stem from a woman aged 25 to 39 in good health and CMV-seropositive.

The gene calls are TRBV27 and TRBJ1-6, with TRBD1 identical over 9 bases. The CDR3 length is 15 residues. Germline V gene sequence: CDR1 MNHEY, CDR2 SMNVEV (reference sequence). Germline trimming cut 7 bases from V and 6 bases from J; bases unmatched to any gene: 7. The CDR3 is CASMAPGQGNSPLHF. The CDR3 DNA follows: TGTGCCAGCATGGCTCCGGGACAGGGTAATTCACCCCTCCACTTT.

V and J are TRBV28 and TRBJ2-1; 9 bases line up with TRBD2. J was trimmed by 7 bases and V by 9 bases; bases with no gene match: 13. The CDR3 has 15 residues. Germline loops: CDR1 MDHEN, CDR2 SYDVKM. CDR3 region: CASFSLAGVGNEQFF. CDR3 sequence (DNA): TGTGCCAGTTTTTCCTTAGCGGGAGTGGGTAATGAGCAGTTCTTC.

The chain employs TRBV4-2 and TRBJ1-1; D unresolved. This CDR3 has 16 amino acids. From germline, CDR1 is LGHNA and CDR2 YNFKEQ. V was trimmed by 0 bases and J by 0 bases, leaving 11 bases between them. This CDR3 is CASSQDVGGLNTEAFF. The CDR3 DNA follows: TGTGCCAGCAGCCAAGATGTCGGCGGGCTGAACACTGAAGCTTTCTTT.

CDR3 in DNA: TGTGCCAGCAGTGAGCCTCAGGGGGCGATTGGCTACACCTTC. It yields the protein CASSEPQGAIGYTF. The gene calls are TRBV6-1 and TRBJ1-2; 8 bases are a match to TRBD1. CDR1 and CDR2 (germline): MNHNS, SASEGT. The ends lost 3 bases at V and 7 bases at J; junction bases unmatched: 7. CDR3 size: 14 residues.

J is TRBJ2-5 and V is TRBV19; 7 bases match TRBD1. Unmatched junction bases numbered 10, after V lost 5 bases and J lost 4 bases. Germline assignment: CDR1 LNHDA and CDR2 SQIVND (reference sequence). This CDR3 contains 15 residues. The CDR3: CASSPTGQPLETQYF. CDR3 DNA: TGTGCCAGTAGTCCCACGGGACAGCCTTTAGAGACCCAGTACTTC.

This clone showed up just a few times. The CDR3 DNA is TGTGCCAGCAGACTAGCGGAGCGATACGAGCAGTACTTC. It specifies CASRLAERYEQYF. This chain joins TRBV27 and TRBJ2-7; 8 nucleotides line up with TRBD2. With V trimmed by 6 bases and J by 4 bases, 5 bases remained unmatched. The CDR3 consists of 13 residues. From germline, CDR1 is MNHEY and CDR2 SMNVEV (reference sequence).